One T cell receptor (beta chain) is described in this entry. Its antigen target is currently unknown. No base-level quality is on record; no much larger clone is a single base apart. To demonstrate the VDJtools post-analysis software, the study profiled TCR beta repertoires from the peripheral blood of 10 to 15 young patients with multiple sclerosis. The multiple sclerosis patients were children and adolescents ranging in age from roughly 6 to 15 years. These data originate in a study of post-analysis software for immune sequencing data (dated by TCRdb to 2015 to 2017). At the level of the whole study: Disease courses on record covered relapsing-remitting, secondary progressive and progressive-relapsing multiple sclerosis, though some patients had no subtype annotation. A subset of samples was prepared in parallel using single-end sample barcoding, then pooled and co-amplified after Illumina adapter ligation. The multiple sclerosis patient repertoires were compared with about a dozen previously published healthy control repertoires from donors aged roughly 6 to 25 years.

From its cysteine to its phenylalanine, the CDR3 spans 15 amino acids. Only the CDR3 part of the read is kept: 45 bases, read in frame from the first base. V is cut back by 5 bases and J by 6 bases, with 11 bases in the junction unmatched. What the authors observed across the whole study: The control group was slightly older than the multiple sclerosis patient group. Normalized Chao1 diversity was significantly lower in multiple sclerosis patients than controls, suggesting substantial peripheral T-cell clonal expansion. Patients showed significantly higher frequencies than controls for five TRBV segments, among them TRBV5-6, TRBV5-1 and TRBV20-1. Direct clustering with F measure showed strong co-clustering of samples prepared in the same batch, prompting a batch-effect correction.

Library creation used PCR. Data came from an Illumina HiSeq 2500. To reduce PCR and sequencing biases, unique molecular identifiers were incorporated into the TCR beta cDNA libraries. Some 500,000 cDNA molecules were obtained for every 1 to 10 million input T cells, so each molecule roughly corresponded to one T cell. Patient libraries were prepared and sequenced with the same protocol used for the earlier healthy control dataset. Within a given batch, samples were prepared together, multiplexed and sequenced on the same HiSeq lane. Per the authors' processing: Raw barcoded reads were processed with MIGEC, discarding single-read molecular identifier groups before consensus assembly and CDR3 extraction. VDJtools was used for post-analysis of the clonotype tables, and diversity was normalized by down-sampling every dataset to the size of the smallest sample. Repertoire overlap clustering matched CDR3 amino acid but not nucleotide sequences to correct batch-related cross-sample contamination. TCRdb applied fastp at Q25 and MiXCR to the public reads, then kept only in-frame beta chains. Rows merge per CDR3 protein into single entries with the most common DNA and genes. Here the V and J calls rest on TCRdb's processing, not on the authors' analysis. The sample has hundreds of thousands of distinct CDR3 sequences on record, 55% to 60% of them singletons. About 10% of the sample goes to the ten largest clones.

The receptor comes from a girl aged 2 to 9 with multiple sclerosis. Sequencing input: blood. The chain uses TRBV12-3 or TRBV12-4 and TRBJ2-3; 7 nucleotides in the junction match TRBD1. In nucleotide form, the sequence is TGTGCCAGCAGTCCTGGGACAGCGAGGGCGGATACGCAGTATTTT. It codes for CASSPGTARADTQYF.